This section outlines one TCR beta chain sequence together with its context. Clones were read by immunoSEQ multiplex PCR, and TCRdb kept only the in-frame ones, dropping some. The sample lists some 480,000 clones; 70% to 80% were seen once. This record comes from a study of shared clonotypes between healthy human individuals. Sequences were obtained from PBMCs. This clonotype was obtained from a woman aged 40 to 50 in good health. Some clones in this sample may be carry-over from other donors' samples.

DNA for the CDR3: TGTGCCAGCAGCCTTGCCAGGGGGCCAACCCAAGAGACCCAGTACTTC. This sequence encodes CASSLARGPTQETQYF. This sequence joins TRBV7-9 and TRBJ2-5, with 8 bases fitting TRBD1. This CDR3 has 16 amino acids. Looked up from germline, CDR1 is SEHNR and CDR2 is FQNEAQ (reference sequence). With 5 bases clipped from V and 1 base from J, the junction kept 9 bases outside the gene matches.